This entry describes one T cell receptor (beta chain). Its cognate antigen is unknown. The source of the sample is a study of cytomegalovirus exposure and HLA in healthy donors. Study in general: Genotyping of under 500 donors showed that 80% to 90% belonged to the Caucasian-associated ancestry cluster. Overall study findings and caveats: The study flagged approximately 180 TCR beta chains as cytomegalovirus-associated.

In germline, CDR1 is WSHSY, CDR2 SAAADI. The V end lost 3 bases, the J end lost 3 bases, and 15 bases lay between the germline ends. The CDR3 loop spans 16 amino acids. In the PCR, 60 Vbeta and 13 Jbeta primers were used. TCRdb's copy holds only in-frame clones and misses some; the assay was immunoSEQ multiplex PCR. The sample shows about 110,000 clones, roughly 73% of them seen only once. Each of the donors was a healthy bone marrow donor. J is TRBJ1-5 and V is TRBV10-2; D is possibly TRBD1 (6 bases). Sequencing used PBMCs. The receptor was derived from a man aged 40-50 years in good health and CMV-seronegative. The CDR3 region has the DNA TGCGCCAGCAGTGAAAGGCAGGGGAAGAACAATCAGCCCCAGCATTTT. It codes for CASSERQGKNNQPQHF.